This passage covers 14 T cell receptor beta chains from one sample sequenced in a study of CD8+ T cells in alopecia areata (dated by TCRdb to the late 2010s). This specimen's time point label, interpreted: baseline before oral tofacitinib. To prepare the library, the immunoSEQ multiplex PCR assay was applied. RNA was extracted from all samples and reverse transcribed into cDNA as template for TCR sequencing. What TCRdb holds here is the immuneACCESS table cut down to in-frame rearrangements. Part of the clones is not present; checked against another copy, under half of the missing clones reflect an unresolved V gene, and the others are unexplained. The sample records about 170,000 clones, 65% to 75% of which are singletons. Around 10% of the sample is held by the ten biggest clonotypes. The material sequenced was CD8+ T cells sorted from blood, taken at week 0. The receptors shown here come from a human donor with alopecia areata.

This rearrangement joins TRBV7-9 to TRBJ2-1; TRBD1 matches at 7 bases. In germline, CDR1 is SEHNR, CDR2 FQNEAQ (reference sequence). The CDR3 loop spans 18 amino acids. After removal of 5 bases from V and 1 base from J, the junction contained 14 bases not matched to a gene. The CDR3 coding sequence is TGTGCCAGCAGCCTCTTCGATCGGGACAGCCTTTCCTACAATGAGCAGTTCTTC. Its protein product is CASSLFDRDSLSYNEQFF.

The genes are TRBV5-1 and TRBJ2-5; unclear D gene. CDR1 and CDR2 from the germline V gene are SGHRS and YFSETQ. The V end lost 5 bases, the J end lost 2 bases, and 4 bases lay between the germline ends. There are 11 residues in the CDR3. The CDR3 reads CASSIQETQYF. For the CDR3, the DNA is TGCGCCAGCAGTATACAAGAGACCCAGTACTTC.

The CDR3 bases are TGTGCCAGCAGCACCTCCGGGACAGGGGTGAACGAGCAGTACTTC. Its protein product is CASSTSGTGVNEQYF. The chain employs TRBV9 and TRBJ2-7; 10 bases are shared with TRBD1. Germline CDR1 reads SGDLS; CDR2 reads YYNGEE. The CDR3 spans 15 residues. With 4 bases clipped from V and 5 bases from J, the junction kept 9 bases outside the gene matches. The whole variable domain, filled in from reference TRBV9 and TRBJ2-7, reads DSGVTQTPKHLITATGQRVTLRCSPRSGDLSVYWYQQSLDQGLQFLIQYYNGEERAKGNILERFSAQQFPDLHSELNLSSLELGDSALYFCASSTSGTGVNEQYFGPGTRLTVT.

This clone occurred a few times. The CDR3: CASSVGRGESYEQYF. CDR3 sequence (DNA): TGTGCCAGCAGCGTTGGCCGGGGGGAGTCCTACGAGCAGTACTTC. This sequence joins TRBV4-2 and TRBJ2-7, with TRBD2 identical over 7 bases. The V segment lost 5 bases and the J segment 1 base; nucleotides outside the gene matches: 8. The CDR3 extends over 15 amino acids. Germline V gene data show CDR1 as LGHNA and CDR2 as YNFKEQ.

This clone was recorded a few times. The V and J genes are TRBV15 and TRBJ2-1; D not certain. Trimming cost V 8 bases and J 3 bases, with 5 bases left between them. From germline, CDR1 is LNHNV and CDR2 YYDKDF (reference sequence). The CDR3 runs to 11 residues. In DNA, the CDR3 is TGTGCCACCGGAGTCTACAATGAGCAGTTCTTC. Translation: CATGVYNEQFF.

The gene calls are TRBV11-2 and TRBJ2-5; D not resolved. Germline V gives CDR1 SGHAT, CDR2 FQNNGV. CDR3 length: 12 residues. The V gene lost 2 bases and the J gene lost 4 bases, with 5 bases spanning the gap. This CDR3 is CASSLSVETQYF. The CDR3 nucleotides are TGTGCCAGCAGCTTATCAGTAGAGACCCAGTACTTC.

Only a few counts were recorded for this clone. This chain joins TRBV9 and TRBJ1-1; D possibly corresponds to TRBD1 (5 bases). This CDR3 region has 13 residues. Germline V gene data show CDR1 as SGDLS and CDR2 as YYNGEE. The V gene lost 3 bases and the J gene lost 7 bases, with 13 bases spanning the gap. The CDR3 DNA sequence: TGTGCCAGCAGCGCACCCCGTCAGGGTGAAGCTTTCTTT. It yields the protein CASSAPRQGEAFF.

This chain links TRBV13 with TRBJ2-4; D remains ambiguous. Trimming cost V 0 bases and J 2 bases, with 5 bases left between them. Germline V CDR1 and CDR2: PRHDT, FYEKMQ (reference sequence). The CDR3 is 14 residues long. The CDR3 here is CASSLGRSKNIQYF. The CDR3 DNA follows: TGTGCCAGCAGCTTAGGGCGGTCCAAAAACATTCAGTACTTC.

This chain uses TRBV29-1 with TRBJ2-7; no reliable D call. The CDR3 spans 12 residues. Trimming took 7 bases from V and 2 from J, leaving 12 bases between them. Germline V CDR1 and CDR2: SQVTM, ANQGSEA. The CDR3 loop is CSAETDTYEQYF. The DNA for the CDR3 is TGCAGCGCTGAGACTGATACCTACGAGCAGTACTTC.

The chain joins TRBV29-1 to TRBJ2-7; TRBD2 matches at 8 bases. V shed 7 bases, J shed 7 bases, and the junction held 12 bases outside the gene matches. Germline V gene sequence: CDR1 SQVTM, CDR2 ANQGSEA. The CDR3 loop spans 13 amino acids. The CDR3 here is CSAISSGEGEQYF. The CDR3 DNA reads as TGCAGCGCGATAAGTAGCGGGGAGGGGGAGCAGTACTTC.

This clone was recorded only once. The chain has TRBV29-1 and TRBJ2-1; D gene uncertain. The CDR3 consists of 13 residues. From germline, CDR1 is SQVTM and CDR2 ANQGSEA. V lost 7 bases, J lost 6 bases, and 16 bases lay in between. The CDR3 DNA reads as TGCAGCGGAGCCGGGTTCCTAGGCAATGAGCAGTTCTTC. Residues: CSGAGFLGNEQFF.

The chain links TRBV9 to TRBJ1-2; no reliable D call. Trimming left V 0 bases short and J 8 bases short, with 11 bases between. The CDR3 spans 13 residues. Germline V gene lookup returns CDR1 SGDLS and CDR2 YYNGEE. In DNA form, the CDR3 reads TGTGCCAGCAGCGTAGTTAGTTACGACGGCTACACCTTC. It translates to CASSVVSYDGYTF.

The chain uses TRBV19 and TRBJ2-4; 10 bases are shared with TRBD2. V shed 3 bases, J shed 0 bases, and the junction held 8 bases outside the gene matches. The CDR3 totals 18 residues. Germline-derived CDR1 and CDR2 are LNHDA and SQIVND (reference sequence). The CDR3 DNA is TGTGCCAGTAGTATCCTAGCGGGGGCGCGGATAGCCAAAAACATTCAGTACTTC. It is translated as CASSILAGARIAKNIQYF.

This clone came up a few times. The V and J genes are TRBV7-9 and TRBJ1-1; TRBD1 matches at 8 bases. The V and J ends lost 5 bases and 5 bases, in that order; junction bases with no gene match: 7. The CDR3 covers 14 residues. CDR1 and CDR2 (germline): SEHNR, FQNEAQ (reference sequence). The CDR3 here is CASSPGQGGTEAFF. The DNA for the CDR3 is TGTGCCAGCAGCCCAGGACAGGGAGGGACTGAAGCTTTCTTT.